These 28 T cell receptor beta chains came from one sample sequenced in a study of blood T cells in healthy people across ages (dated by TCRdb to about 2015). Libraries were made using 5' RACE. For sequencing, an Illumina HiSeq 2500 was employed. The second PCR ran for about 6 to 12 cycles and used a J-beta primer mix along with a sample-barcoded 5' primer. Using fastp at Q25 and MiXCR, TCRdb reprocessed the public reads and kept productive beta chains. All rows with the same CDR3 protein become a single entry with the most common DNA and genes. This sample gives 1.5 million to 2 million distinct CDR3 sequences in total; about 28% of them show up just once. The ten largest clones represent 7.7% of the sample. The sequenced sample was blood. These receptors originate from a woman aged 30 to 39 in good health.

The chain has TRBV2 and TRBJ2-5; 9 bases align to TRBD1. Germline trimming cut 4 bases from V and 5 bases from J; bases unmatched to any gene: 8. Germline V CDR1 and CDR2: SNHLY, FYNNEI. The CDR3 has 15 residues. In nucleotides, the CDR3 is TGTGCCAGCAGTGGAATCAGGGACAGGGACGAGACCCAGTACTTC. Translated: CASSGIRDRDETQYF.

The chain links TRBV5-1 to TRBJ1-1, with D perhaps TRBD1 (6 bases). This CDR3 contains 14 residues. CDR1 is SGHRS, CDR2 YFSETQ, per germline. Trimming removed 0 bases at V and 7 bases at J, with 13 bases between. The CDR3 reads CASSLGVDSYEAFF. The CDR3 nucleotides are TGCGCCAGCAGCTTGGGGGTGGACAGCTATGAAGCTTTCTTT.

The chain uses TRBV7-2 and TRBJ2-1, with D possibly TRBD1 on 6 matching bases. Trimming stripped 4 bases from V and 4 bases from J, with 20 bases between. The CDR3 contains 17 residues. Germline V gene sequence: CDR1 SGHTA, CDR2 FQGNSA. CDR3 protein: CASSSTLQGRAYNEQFF. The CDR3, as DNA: TGTGCCAGCAGCTCTACCTTACAGGGAAGGGCATACAATGAGCAGTTCTTC.

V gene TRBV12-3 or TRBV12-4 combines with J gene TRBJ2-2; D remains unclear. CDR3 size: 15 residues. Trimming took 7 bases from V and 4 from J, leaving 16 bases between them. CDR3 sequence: CASTPNTVGTGELFF. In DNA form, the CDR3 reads TGTGCCAGCACCCCTAACACGGTGGGCACCGGGGAGCTGTTTTTT.

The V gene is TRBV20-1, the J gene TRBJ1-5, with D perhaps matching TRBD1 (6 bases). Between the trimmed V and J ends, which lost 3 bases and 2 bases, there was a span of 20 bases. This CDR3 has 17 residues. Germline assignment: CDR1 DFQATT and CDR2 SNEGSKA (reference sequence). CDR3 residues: CSASDPRGGAGNQPQHF. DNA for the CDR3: TGCAGTGCTAGTGACCCAAGGGGGGGGGCGGGCAATCAGCCCCAGCATTTT.

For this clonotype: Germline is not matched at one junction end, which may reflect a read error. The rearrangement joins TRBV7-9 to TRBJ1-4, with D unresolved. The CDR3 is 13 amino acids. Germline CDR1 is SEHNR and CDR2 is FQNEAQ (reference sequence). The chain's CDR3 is CASSFGPNEKRFF. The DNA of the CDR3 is TGTGCCAGCAGCTTTGGACCCAATGAAAAACGGTTTTTT.

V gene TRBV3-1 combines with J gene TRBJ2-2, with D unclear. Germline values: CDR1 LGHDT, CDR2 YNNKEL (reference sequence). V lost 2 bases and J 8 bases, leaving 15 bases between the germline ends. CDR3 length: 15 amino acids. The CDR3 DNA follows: TGTGCCAGCAGCCAATTCAGATTAACGGAAGGGGAGCTGTTTTTT. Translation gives CASSQFRLTEGELFF.

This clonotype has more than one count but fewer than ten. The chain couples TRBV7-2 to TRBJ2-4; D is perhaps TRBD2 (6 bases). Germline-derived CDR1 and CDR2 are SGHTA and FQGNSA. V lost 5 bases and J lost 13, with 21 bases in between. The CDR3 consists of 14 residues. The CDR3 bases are TGTGCCAGCAGCCCACCGGGCCCCCCACGGGAGCAGTACTTC. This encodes CASSPPGPPREQYF.

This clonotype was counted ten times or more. CDR3 sequence: CASSSGRGEQFF. CDR3 nucleotide sequence: TGTGCCAGCAGCTCAGGACGGGGTGAGCAGTTCTTC. V usage is TRBV11-2 and J usage is TRBJ2-1, with D tentatively TRBD2 (5 bases). The CDR3 extends over 12 amino acids. CDR1 is SGHAT, CDR2 FQNNGV, per germline. V was trimmed by 4 bases and J by 9 bases, leaving 10 bases between them.

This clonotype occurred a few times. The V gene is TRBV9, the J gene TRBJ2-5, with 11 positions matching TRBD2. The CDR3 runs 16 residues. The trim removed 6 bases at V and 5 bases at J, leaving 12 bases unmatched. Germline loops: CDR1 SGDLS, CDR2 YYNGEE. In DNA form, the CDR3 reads TGTGCCAGCACGTCTAGCGGGGGGCATTCATCGGAGACCCAGTACTTC. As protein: CASTSSGGHSSETQYF.

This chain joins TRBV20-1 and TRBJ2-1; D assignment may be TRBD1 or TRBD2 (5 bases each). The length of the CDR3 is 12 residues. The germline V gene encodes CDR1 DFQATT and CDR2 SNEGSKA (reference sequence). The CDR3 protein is CRAGTDQGGQFF. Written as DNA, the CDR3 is TGCAGGGCAGGGACCGACCAAGGCGGGCAGTTCTTC.

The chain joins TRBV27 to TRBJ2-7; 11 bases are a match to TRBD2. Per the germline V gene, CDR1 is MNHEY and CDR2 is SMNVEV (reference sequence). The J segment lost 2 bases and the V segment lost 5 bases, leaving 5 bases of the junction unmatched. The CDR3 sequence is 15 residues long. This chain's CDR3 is CASSLSTSGAYEQYF. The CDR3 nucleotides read TGTGCCAGCAGTCTCTCGACTAGCGGGGCCTACGAGCAGTACTTC.

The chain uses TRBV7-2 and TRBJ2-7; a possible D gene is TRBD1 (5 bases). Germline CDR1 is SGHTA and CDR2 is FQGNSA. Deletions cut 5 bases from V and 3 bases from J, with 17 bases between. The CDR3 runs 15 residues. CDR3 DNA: TGTGCCAGCAGCCTGGGAAGGGGTCCGGGCTACGAGCAGTACTTC. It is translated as CASSLGRGPGYEQYF.

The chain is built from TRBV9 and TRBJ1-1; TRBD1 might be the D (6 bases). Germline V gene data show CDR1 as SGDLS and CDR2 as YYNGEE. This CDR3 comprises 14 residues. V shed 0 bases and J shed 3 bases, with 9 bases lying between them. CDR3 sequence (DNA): TGTGCCAGCAGCGTAGGAAACAGGGACACTGAAGCTTTCTTT. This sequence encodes CASSVGNRDTEAFF.

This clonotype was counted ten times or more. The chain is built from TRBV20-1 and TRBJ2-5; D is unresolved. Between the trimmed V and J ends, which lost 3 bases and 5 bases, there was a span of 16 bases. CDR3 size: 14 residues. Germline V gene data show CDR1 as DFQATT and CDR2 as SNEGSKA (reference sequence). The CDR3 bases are TGCAGTGCTAGTTTCCAGGCGTACGGGGAGACCCAGTACTTC. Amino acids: CSASFQAYGETQYF.

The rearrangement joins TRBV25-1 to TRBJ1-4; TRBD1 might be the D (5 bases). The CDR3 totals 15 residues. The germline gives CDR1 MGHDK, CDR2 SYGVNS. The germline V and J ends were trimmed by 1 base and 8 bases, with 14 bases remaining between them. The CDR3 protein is CASSELAGGGEKLFF. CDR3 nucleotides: TGTGCCAGCAGTGAATTGGCGGGGGGAGGCGAAAAACTGTTTTTT.

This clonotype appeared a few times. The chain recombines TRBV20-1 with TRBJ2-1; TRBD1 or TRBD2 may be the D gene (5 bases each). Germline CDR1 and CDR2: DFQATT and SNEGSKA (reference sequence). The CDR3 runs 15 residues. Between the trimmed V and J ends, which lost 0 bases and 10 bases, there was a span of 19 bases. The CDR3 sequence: CSARDLSLVGREQFF. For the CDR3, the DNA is TGCAGTGCTAGAGATCTTTCACTAGTGGGACGGGAGCAGTTCTTC.

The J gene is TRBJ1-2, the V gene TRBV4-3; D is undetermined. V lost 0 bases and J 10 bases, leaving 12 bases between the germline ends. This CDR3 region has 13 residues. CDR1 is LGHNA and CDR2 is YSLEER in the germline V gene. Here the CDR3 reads CASSQDLGGDYTF. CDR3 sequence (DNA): TGCGCCAGCAGCCAAGATCTGGGCGGGGACTACACCTTC.

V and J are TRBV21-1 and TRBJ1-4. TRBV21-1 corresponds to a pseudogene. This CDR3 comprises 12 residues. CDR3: CASSKAVGGAFF. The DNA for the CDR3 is TGTGCCAGCAGCAAAGCGGTCGGGGGGGCGTTTTTT.

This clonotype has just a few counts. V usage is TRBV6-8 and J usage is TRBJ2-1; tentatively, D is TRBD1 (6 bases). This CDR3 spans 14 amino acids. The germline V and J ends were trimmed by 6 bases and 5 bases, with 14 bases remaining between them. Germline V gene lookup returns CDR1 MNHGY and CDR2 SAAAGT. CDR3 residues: CASRQWTENNEQFF. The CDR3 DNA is TGTGCCAGCAGACAATGGACAGAGAACAATGAGCAGTTCTTC.

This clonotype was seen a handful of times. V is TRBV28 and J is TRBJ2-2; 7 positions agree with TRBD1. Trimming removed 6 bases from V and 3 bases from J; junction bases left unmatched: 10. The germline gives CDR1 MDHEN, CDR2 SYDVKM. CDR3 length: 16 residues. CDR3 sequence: CASSPTGEADTGELFF. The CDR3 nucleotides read TGTGCCAGCAGCCCCACAGGGGAAGCGGACACCGGGGAGCTGTTTTTT.

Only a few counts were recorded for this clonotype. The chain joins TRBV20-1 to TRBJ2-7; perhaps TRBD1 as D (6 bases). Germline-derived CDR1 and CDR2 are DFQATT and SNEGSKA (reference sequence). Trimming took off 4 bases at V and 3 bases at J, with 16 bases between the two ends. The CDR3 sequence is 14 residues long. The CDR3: CSATASADSYEQYF. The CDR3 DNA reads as TGCAGTGCTACCGCCTCTGCGGACAGCTACGAGCAGTACTTC.

The CDR3 sequence is CASSPVVGPANYGYTF. Written as DNA, the CDR3 is TGTGCCAGCAGTCCAGTGGTAGGCCCAGCTAACTATGGCTACACCTTC. The chain links TRBV12-3 or TRBV12-4 to TRBJ1-2; D is unresolved. Trimming took off 5 bases at V and 0 bases at J, with 16 bases between the two ends. CDR3 length: 16 residues.

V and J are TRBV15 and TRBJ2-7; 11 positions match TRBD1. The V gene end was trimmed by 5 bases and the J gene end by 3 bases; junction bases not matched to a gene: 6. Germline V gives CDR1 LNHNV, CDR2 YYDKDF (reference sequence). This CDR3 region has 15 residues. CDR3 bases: TGTGCCACCAGCCGGGACAGGGGGAGTCACTACGAGCAGTACTTC. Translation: CATSRDRGSHYEQYF.

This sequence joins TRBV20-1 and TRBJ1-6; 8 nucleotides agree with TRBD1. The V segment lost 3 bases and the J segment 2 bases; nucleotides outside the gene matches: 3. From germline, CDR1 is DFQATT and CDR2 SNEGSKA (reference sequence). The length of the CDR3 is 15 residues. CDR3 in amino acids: CSARQDRAYNSPLHF. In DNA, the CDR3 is TGCAGTGCTAGGCAGGACAGGGCCTATAATTCACCCCTCCACTTT.

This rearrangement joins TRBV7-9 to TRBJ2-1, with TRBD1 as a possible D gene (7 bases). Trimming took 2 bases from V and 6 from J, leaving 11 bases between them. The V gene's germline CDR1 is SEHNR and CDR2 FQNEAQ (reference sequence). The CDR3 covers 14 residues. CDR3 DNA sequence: TGTGCCAGCAGCTTAACCCAGGGGGGCAATGAGCAGTTCTTC. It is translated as CASSLTQGGNEQFF.

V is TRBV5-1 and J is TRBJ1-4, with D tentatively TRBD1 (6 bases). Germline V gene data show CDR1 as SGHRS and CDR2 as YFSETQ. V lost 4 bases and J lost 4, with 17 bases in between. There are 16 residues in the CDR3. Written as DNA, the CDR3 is TGCGCCAGCAGCCCGATCCCCGACAGGAGTAATGAAAAACTGTTTTTT. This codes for CASSPIPDRSNEKLFF.

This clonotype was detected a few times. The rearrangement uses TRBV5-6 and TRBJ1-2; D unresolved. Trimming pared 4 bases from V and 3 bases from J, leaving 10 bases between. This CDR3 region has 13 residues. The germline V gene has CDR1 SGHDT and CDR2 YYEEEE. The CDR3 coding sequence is TGTGCCAGCAGCATACCGCCTTACTATGGCTACACCTTC. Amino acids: CASSIPPYYGYTF.